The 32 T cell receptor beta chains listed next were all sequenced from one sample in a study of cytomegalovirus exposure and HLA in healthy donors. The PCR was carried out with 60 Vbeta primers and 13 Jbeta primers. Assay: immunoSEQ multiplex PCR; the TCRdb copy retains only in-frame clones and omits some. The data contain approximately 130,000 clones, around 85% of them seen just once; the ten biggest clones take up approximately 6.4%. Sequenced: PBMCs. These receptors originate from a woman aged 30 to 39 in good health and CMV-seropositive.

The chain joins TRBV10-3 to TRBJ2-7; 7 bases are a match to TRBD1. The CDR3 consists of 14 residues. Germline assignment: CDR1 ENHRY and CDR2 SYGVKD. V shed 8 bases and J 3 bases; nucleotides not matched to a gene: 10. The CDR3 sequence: CAIRMGTEFYEQYF. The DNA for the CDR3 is TGTGCCATCCGGATGGGGACAGAGTTCTACGAGCAGTACTTC.

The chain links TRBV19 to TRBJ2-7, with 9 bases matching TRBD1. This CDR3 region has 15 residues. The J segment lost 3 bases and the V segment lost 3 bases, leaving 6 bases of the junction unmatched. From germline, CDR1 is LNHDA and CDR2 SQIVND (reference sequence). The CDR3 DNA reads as TGTGCCAGTAGTATCCCGGGACAGGGCCTCTACGAGCAGTACTTC. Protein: CASSIPGQGLYEQYF.

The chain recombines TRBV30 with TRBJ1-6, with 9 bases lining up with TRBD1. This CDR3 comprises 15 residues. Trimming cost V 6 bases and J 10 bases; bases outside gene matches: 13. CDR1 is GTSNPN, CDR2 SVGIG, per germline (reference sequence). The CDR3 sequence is CACTYRDRGTSPLHF. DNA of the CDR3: TGTGCCTGCACCTATCGTGACAGGGGGACCTCACCCCTCCACTTT.

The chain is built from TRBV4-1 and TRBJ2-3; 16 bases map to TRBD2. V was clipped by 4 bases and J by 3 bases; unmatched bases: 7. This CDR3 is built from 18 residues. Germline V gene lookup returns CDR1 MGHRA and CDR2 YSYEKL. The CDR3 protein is CASSRPSGLAGGTDTQYF. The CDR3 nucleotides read TGCGCCAGCAGCCGCCCCTCGGGACTAGCGGGAGGGACAGATACGCAGTATTTT.

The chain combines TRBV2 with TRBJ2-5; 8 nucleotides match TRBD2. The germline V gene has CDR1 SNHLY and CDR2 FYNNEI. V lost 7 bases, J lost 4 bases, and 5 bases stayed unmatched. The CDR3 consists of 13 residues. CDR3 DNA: TGTGCCAGCAAGAGCGGGAGACCAGAGACCCAGTACTTC. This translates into CASKSGRPETQYF.

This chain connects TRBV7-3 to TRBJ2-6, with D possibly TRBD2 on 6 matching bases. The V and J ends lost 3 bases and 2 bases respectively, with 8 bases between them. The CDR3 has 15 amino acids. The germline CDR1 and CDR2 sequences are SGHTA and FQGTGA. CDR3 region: CASSLWGAGANVLTF. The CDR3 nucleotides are TGTGCCAGCAGCTTGTGGGGGGCTGGGGCCAACGTCCTGACTTTC.

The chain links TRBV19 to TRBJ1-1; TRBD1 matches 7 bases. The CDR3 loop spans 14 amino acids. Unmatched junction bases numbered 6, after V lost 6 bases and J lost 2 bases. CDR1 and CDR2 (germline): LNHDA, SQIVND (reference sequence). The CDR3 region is CASSLTGPNTEAFF. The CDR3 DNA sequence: TGTGCCAGTAGCCTGACAGGGCCAAACACTGAAGCTTTCTTT.

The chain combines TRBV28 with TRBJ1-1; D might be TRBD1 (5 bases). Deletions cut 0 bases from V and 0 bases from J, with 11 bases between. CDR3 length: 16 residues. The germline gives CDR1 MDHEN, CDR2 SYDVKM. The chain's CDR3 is CASSLWSPGMNTEAFF. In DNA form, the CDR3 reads TGTGCCAGCAGTTTATGGAGCCCAGGGATGAACACTGAAGCTTTCTTT.

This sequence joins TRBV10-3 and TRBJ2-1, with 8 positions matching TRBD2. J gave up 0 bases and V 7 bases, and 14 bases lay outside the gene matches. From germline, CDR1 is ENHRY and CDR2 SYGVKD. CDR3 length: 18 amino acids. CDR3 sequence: CAITDPTSGTLSYNEQFF. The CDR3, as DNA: TGTGCCATCACTGATCCTACTAGCGGAACTCTCTCCTACAATGAGCAGTTCTTC.

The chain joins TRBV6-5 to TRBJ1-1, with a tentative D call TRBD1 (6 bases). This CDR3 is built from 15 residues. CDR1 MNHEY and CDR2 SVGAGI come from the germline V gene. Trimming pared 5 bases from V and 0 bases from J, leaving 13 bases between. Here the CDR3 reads CASSTSGTLNTEAFF. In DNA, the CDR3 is TGTGCCAGCAGTACATCCGGGACATTGAACACTGAAGCTTTCTTT.

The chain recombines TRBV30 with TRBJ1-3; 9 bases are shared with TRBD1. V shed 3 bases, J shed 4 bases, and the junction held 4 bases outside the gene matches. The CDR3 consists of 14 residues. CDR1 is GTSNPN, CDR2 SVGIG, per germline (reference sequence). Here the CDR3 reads CAWRGQGGGNTIYF. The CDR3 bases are TGTGCCTGGAGGGGACAGGGTGGAGGAAACACCATATATTTT.

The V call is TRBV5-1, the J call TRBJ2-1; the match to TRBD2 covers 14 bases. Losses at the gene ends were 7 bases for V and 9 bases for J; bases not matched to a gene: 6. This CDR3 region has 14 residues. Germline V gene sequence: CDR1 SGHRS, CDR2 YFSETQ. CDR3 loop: CASGGTSGRGEQFF. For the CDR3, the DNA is TGCGCCAGCGGTGGGACTAGCGGGAGAGGTGAGCAGTTCTTC. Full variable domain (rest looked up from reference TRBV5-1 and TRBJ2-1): KAGVTQTPRYLIKTRGQQVTLSCSPISGHRSVSWYQQTPGQGLQFLFEYFSETQRNKGNFPGRFSGRQFSNSRSEMNVSTLELGDSALYLCASGGTSGRGEQFFGPGTRLTVL.

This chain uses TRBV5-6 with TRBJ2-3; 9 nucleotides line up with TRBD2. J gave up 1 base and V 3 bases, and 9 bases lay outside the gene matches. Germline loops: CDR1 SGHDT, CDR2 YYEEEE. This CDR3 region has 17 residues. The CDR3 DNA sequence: TGTGCCAGCAGCTACACCGGGACTAGCCCCCGCACAGATACGCAGTATTTT. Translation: CASSYTGTSPRTDTQYF.

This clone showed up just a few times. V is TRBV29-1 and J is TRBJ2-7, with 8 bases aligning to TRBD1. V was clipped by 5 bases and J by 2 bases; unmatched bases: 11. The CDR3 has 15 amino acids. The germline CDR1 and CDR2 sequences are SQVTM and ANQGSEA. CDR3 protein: CSVTKDRGSPYEQYF. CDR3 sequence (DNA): TGCAGCGTTACCAAAGACAGGGGTTCCCCCTACGAGCAGTACTTC.

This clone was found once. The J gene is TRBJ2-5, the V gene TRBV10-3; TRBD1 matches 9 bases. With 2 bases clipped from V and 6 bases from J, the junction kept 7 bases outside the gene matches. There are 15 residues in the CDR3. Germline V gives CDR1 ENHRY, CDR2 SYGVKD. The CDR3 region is CAISETSTGGKTQYF. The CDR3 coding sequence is TGTGCCATCAGTGAGACTTCGACAGGGGGGAAGACCCAGTACTTC.

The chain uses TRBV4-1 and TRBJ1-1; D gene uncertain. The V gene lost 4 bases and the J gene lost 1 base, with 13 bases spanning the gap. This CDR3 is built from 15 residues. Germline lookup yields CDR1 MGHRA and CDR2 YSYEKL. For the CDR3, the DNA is TGCGCCAGCAGCCCGAGAGCCGGGTCGAACACTGAAGCTTTCTTT. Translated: CASSPRAGSNTEAFF.

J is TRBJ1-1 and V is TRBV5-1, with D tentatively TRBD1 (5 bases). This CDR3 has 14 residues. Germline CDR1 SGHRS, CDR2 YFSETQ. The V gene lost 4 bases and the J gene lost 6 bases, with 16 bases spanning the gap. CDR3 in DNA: TGCGCCAGCAGCCTCGAAGCTACAGGCTCTGAAGCTTTCTTT. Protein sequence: CASSLEATGSEAFF.

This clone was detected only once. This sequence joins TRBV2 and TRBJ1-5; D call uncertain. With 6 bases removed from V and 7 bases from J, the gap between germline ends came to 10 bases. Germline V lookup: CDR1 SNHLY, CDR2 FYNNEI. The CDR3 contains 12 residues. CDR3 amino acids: CASSLGAQPQHF. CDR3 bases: TGTGCCAGCAGCCTCGGAGCCCAGCCCCAGCATTTT.

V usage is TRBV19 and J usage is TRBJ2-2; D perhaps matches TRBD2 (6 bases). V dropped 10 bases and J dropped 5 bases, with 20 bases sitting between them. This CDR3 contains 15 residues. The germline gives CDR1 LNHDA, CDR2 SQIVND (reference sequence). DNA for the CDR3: TGTGCCACCAACTCGGACCGAGGACTAACCGGGGAGCTGTTTTTT. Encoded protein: CATNSDRGLTGELFF.

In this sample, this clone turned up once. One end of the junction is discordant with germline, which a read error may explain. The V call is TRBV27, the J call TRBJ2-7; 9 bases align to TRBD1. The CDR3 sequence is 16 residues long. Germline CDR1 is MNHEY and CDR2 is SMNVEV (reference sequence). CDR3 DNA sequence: TGTGTCAGCAGTTTATCCGCCGGGACAGGGTTCTACGAGCAGTACTTC. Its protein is CVSSLSAGTGFYEQYF.

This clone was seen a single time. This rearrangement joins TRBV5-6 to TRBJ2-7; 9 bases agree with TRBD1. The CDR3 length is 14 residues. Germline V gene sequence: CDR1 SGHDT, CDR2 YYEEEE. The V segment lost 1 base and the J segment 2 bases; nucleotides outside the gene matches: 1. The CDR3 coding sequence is TGTGCCAGCAGCTTGTGGGACAGGGCCTACGAGCAGTACTTC. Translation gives CASSLWDRAYEQYF.

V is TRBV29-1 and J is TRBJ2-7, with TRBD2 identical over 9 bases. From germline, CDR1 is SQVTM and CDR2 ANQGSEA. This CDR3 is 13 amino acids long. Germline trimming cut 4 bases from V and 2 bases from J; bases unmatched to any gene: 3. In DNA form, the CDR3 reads TGCAGCGTTGCTGGCGGGAGGGCCTACGAGCAGTACTTC. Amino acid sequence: CSVAGGRAYEQYF.

The CDR3 DNA is TGTGCCACCAGCAGAGACAGGGGTTATCAGCCCCAGCATTTT. Translating it yields CATSRDRGYQPQHF. The chain joins TRBV15 to TRBJ1-5; maybe TRBD1 (6 bases). Germline V gene sequence: CDR1 LNHNV, CDR2 YYDKDF (reference sequence). The CDR3 runs 14 residues. Trimming cost V 0 bases and J 5 bases, with 8 bases left between them.

CDR3 sequence: CASSLVAGTRHF. The CDR3 DNA is TGTGCCAGCAGCTTAGTGGCCGGGACACGGCATTTT. The V and J genes are TRBV7-8 and TRBJ1-5; a possible D gene is TRBD1 (6 bases). Deletions cut 1 base from V and 15 bases from J, with 13 bases between. The V gene's germline CDR1 is SGHVS and CDR2 FQNEAQ. The CDR3 totals 12 residues. The full variable domain, completed using reference TRBV7-8 and TRBJ1-5, is GAGVSQSPRYKVAKRGQDVALRCDPISGHVSLFWYQQALGQGPEFLTYFQNEAQLDKSGLPSDRFFAERPEGSVSTLKIQRTQQEDSAVYLCASSLVAGTRHFGDGTRLSIL.

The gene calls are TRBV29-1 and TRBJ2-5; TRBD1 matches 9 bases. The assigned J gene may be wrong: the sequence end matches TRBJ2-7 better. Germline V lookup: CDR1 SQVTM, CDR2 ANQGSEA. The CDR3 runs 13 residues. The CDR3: CSVRDRVPYEQYF. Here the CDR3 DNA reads TGCAGCGTTAGGGACAGGGTTCCCTACGAGCAGTACTTC.

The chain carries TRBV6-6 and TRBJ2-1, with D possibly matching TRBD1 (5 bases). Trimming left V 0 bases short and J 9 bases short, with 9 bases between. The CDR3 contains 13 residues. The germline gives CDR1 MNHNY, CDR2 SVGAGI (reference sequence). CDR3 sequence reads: CASSYSRGSEQFF. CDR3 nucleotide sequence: TGTGCCAGCAGTTACTCTAGGGGAAGTGAGCAGTTCTTC.

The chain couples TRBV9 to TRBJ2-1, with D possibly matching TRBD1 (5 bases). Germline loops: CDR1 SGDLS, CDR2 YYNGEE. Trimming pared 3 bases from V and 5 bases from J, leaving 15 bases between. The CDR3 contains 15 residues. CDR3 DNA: TGTGCCAGCAGCGGCACTGCAACAGGAAACAATGAGCAGTTCTTC. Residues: CASSGTATGNNEQFF.

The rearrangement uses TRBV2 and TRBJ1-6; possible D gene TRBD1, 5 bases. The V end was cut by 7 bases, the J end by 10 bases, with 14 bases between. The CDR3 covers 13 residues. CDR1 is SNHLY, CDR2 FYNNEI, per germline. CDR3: CASTKGRRSPLHF. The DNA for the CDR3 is TGTGCCAGCACTAAGGGGCGGCGGTCACCCCTCCACTTT.

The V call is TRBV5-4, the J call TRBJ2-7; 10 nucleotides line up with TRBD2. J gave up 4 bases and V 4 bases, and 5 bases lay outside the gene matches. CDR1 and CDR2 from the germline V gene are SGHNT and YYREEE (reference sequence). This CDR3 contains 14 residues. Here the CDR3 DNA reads TGTGCCAGCAGCCCGGGACTAGCGTTTTACGAGCAGTACTTC. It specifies CASSPGLAFYEQYF.

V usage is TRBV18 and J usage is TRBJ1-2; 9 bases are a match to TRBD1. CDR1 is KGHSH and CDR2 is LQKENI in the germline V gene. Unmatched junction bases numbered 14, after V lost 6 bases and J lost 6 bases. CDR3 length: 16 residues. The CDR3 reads CASSPAHGTGTHGYTF. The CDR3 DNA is TGTGCCAGCTCGCCCGCCCACGGGACAGGGACACATGGCTACACCTTC.

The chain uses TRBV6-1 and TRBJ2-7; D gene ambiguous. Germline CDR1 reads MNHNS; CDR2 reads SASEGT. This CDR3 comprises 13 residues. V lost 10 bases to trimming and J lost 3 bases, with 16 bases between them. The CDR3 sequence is CATLLTEFYEQYF. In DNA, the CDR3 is TGTGCCACACTCTTGACTGAGTTCTACGAGCAGTACTTC.

The CDR3 nucleotides are TGTGCCAGCACCCGGACAGGTTGGGAATCGGGCGAGCAGTACTTC. This encodes CASTRTGWESGEQYF. The chain links TRBV28 to TRBJ2-7; 7 bases are shared with TRBD1. V lost 7 bases, J lost 6 bases, and 15 bases stayed unmatched. The germline gives CDR1 MDHEN, CDR2 SYDVKM. The CDR3 covers 15 residues.